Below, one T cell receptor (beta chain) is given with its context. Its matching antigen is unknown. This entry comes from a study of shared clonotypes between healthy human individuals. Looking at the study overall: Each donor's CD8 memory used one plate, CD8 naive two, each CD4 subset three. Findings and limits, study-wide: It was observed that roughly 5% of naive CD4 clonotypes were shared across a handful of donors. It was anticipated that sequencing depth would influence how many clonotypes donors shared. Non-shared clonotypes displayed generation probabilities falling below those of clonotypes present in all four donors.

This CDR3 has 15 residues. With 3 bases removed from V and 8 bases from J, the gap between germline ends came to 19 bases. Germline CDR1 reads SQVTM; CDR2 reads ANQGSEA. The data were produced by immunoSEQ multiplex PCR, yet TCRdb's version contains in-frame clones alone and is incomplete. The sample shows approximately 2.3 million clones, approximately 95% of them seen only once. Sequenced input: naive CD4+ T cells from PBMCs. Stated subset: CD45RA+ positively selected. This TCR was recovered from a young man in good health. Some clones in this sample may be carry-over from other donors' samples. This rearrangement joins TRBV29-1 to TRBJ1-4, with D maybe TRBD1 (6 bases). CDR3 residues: CSVEGGLGSGEKLFF. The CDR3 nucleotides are TGCAGCGTTGAGGGGGGGCTGGGGAGCGGCGAAAAACTGTTTTTT. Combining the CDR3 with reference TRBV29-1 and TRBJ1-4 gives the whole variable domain SAVISQKPSRDICQRGTSLTIQCQVDSQVTMMFWYRQQPGQSLTLIATANQGSEATYESGFVIDKFPISRPNLTFSTLTVSNMSPEDSSIYLCSVEGGLGSGEKLFFGSGTQLSVL.